This T cell receptor (beta chain) appears in the sequencing data of a study of T cell repertoires in cytomegalovirus infection. General study results and limits: The ex vivo response was dominated by HLA-C-restricted CMV-specific TCR beta clonotypes.

Using its own MiXCR run on the reads, TCRdb lists one record per CDR3 protein. The data show approximately 500,000 distinct CDR3 sequences, about 26% seen once. Trimming removed 4 bases from V and 1 base from J, with 13 bases in between. This CDR3 spans 15 amino acids. A note on this clonotype: Its antigen is unknown.

This clonotype was sampled from a human donor in good health (CMV status not recorded). Some clones in this sample may be carry-over from other donors' samples. The chain has TRBV12-3 or TRBV12-4 and TRBJ1-1, with D perhaps matching TRBD1 (6 bases). Input material: PBMCs. CDR3 loop: CASSYTGTPNTEAFF. CDR3 DNA: TGTGCCAGCAGTTACACAGGGACCCCGAACACTGAAGCTTTCTTT.